A selection of T cell receptor beta chains follows, all from one sample in a study of glioma-infiltrating T cells. TCRdb independently ran MiXCR on the multiplex PCR reads; one entry per CDR3 protein. Among approximately 110,000 distinct CDR3 sequences, roughly 24% were seen once, and the ten largest hold approximately 16%. Sequencing was carried out using glioma tissue, nonneoplastic brain tissue, or PBMCs (not recorded which). The receptors were sampled from a human donor with low-grade glioma or glioblastoma, undergoing nonglioma brain surgery, or in good health (not recorded which). CDR3s include the opening cysteine and the closing phenylalanine or tryptophan. The order of the fields is J gene, clone size, D gene, V gene, CDR3 protein, CDR3 DNA. A D gene is named only where the DNA matches it firmly. Clone size is shown for a subset of rows, as once, few, many or a class of expanded clone.

J: TRBJ2-2
size: many
D: TRBD2
V: TRBV2
CDR3: CASSASGRSTGELFF
DNA: TGTGCCAGCAGCGCAAGCGGGAGGAGCACCGGGGAGCTGTTTTTT

J: TRBJ2-3
size: many
D: NA
V: TRBV7-2
CDR3: CASSFTSSTDTQYF
DNA: TGTGCCAGCAGCTTCACTTCCAGCACAGATACGCAGTATTTT

J: TRBJ2-7
size: many
D: NA
V: TRBV7-2
CDR3: CASSLGRDIQYEQYF
DNA: TGTGCCAGCAGCTTAGGGAGAGACATACAGTACGAGCAGTACTTC

J: TRBJ2-3
size: NA
D: NA
V: TRBV7-9
CDR3: CASTSTGDNNIDTQYF
DNA: TGTGCCAGCACTTCTACCGGGGACAACAACATAGATACGCAGTATTTT

J: TRBJ2-3
size: many
D: TRBD2
V: TRBV20-1
CDR3: CSARAPGLDASYTQYF
DNA: TGCAGTGCTAGGGCTCCGGGACTAGACGCGTCCTATACGCAGTATTTT

J: TRBJ2-5
size: many
D: NA
V: TRBV7-2
CDR3: CASSLDPGQETQYF
DNA: TGTGCCAGCAGCTTAGACCCGGGCCAAGAGACCCAGTACTTC

J: TRBJ2-5
size: many
D: NA
V: TRBV7-2
CDR3: CASSLRQSQETQYF
DNA: TGTGCCAGCAGCTTACGGCAGTCCCAAGAGACCCAGTACTTC

J: TRBJ1-1
size: many
D: NA
V: TRBV4-3
CDR3: CASSQDRATVGNTEAFF
DNA: TGCGCCAGCAGCCAAGACCGCGCGACAGTAGGAAACACTGAAGCTTTCTTT

J: TRBJ2-6
size: few
D: NA
V: TRBV11-2
CDR3: CASGAGAAGANVLTF
DNA: TGTGCCAGCGGCGCGGGGGCGGCTGGGGCCAACGTCCTGACTTTC

J: TRBJ2-1
size: NA
D: TRBD2
V: TRBV12-3/TRBV12-4
CDR3: CASSLSSGSNNEQFF
DNA: TGTGCCAGCAGTTTGAGTAGCGGGAGCAACAATGAGCAGTTCTTC

J: TRBJ1-1
size: many
D: NA
V: TRBV27
CDR3: CASWSRRAFF
DNA: TGTGCCAGCTGGTCCAGAAGAGCTTTCTTT

J: TRBJ2-7
size: many
D: TRBD2
V: TRBV7-9
CDR3: CASSRGGTPPFSYEQYF
DNA: TGTGCCAGCAGCCGGGGGGGGACTCCTCCATTCTCCTACGAGCAGTACTTC

J: TRBJ2-3
size: few
D: TRBD2
V: TRBV5-4
CDR3: CASSLVRGASTDTQYF
DNA: TGTGCCAGCAGCTTGGTGCGGGGGGCGTCGACAGATACGCAGTATTTT

J: TRBJ1-3
size: NA
D: NA
V: TRBV7-2
CDR3: CASSPGRTLSGNTIYF
DNA: TGTGCCAGCAGCCCCGGACGGACTTTATCTGGAAACACCATATATTTT

J: TRBJ2-3
size: NA
D: NA
V: TRBV6-2/TRBV6-3
CDR3: CANNSQTVGTQYF
DNA: TGTGCCAACAATTCCCAGACCGTCGGTACGCAGTATTTT

J: TRBJ2-3
size: NA
D: NA
V: TRBV27
CDR3: CASSRPTALSGVSTDTQYF
DNA: TGTGCCAGCAGCAGACCAACCGCGCTATCGGGAGTTAGCACAGATACGCAGTATTTT

J: TRBJ1-1
size: NA
D: NA
V: TRBV7-3
CDR3: CASTSNQTQGAEAFF
DNA: TGTGCCAGCACTAGCAATCAGACACAGGGCGCTGAAGCTTTCTTT